What follows describes a single TCR beta chain. The antigen is unknown. Data came from immunoSEQ multiplex PCR; TCRdb stores just in-frame clones and leaves some out. The table lists 65,000 to 80,000 clones, about 80% of them singletons. Germline CDR1 MNHEY, CDR2 SMNVEV (reference sequence). Trimming left V 2 bases short and J 10 bases short, with 12 bases between. The CDR3 length is 14 residues. These data originate in a study of T cell responses to AZD1222 COVID-19 vaccine. Study observations and caveats: Repertoires were sampled only after the peak T cell response. Clonal diversity may have been underestimated, and the donors were mostly white British, with more females than males.

The material sequenced was peripheral blood, taken 28 days after the second AZD1222 dose. The gene calls are TRBV27 and TRBJ1-6; no clear D gene. The source is an adult who received the AZD1222 COVID-19 vaccine. The CDR3 is CASSLTPLGSPLHF. For the CDR3, the DNA is TGTGCCAGCAGTTTAACCCCTCTAGGCTCACCCCTCCACTTT.